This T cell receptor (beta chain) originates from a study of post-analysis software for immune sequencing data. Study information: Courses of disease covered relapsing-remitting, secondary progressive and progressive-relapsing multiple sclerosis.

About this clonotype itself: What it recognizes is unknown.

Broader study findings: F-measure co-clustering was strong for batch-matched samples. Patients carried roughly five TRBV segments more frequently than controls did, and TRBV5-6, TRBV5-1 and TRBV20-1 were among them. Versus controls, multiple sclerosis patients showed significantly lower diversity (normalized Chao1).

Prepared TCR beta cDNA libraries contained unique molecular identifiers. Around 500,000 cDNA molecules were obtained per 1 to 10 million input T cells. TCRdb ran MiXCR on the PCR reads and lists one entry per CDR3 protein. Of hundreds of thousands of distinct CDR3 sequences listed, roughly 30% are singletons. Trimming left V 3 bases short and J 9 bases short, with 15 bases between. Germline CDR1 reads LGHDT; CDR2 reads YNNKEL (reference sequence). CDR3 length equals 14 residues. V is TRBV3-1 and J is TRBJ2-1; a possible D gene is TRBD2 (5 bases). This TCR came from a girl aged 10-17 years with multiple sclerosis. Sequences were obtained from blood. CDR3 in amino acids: CASSQKTSWGEQFF. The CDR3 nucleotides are TGTGCCAGCAGCCAGAAAACTAGTTGGGGTGAGCAGTTCTTC.